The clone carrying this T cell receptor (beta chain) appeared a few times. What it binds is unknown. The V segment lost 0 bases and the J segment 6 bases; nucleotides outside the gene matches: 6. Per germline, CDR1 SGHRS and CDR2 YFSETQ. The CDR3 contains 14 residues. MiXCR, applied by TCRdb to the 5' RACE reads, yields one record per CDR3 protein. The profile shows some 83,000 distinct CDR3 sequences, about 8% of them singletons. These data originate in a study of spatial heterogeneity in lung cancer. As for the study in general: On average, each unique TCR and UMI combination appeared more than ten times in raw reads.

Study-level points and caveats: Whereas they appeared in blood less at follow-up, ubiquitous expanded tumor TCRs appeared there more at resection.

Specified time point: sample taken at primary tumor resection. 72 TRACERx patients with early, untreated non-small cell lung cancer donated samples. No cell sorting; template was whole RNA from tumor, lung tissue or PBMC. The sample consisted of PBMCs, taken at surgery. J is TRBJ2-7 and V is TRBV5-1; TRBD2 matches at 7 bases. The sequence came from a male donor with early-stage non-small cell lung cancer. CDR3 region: CASSLGGLGAEQYF. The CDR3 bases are TGCGCCAGCAGCTTGGGAGGACTAGGTGCCGAGCAGTACTTC.